The T cell receptor (beta chain) described here comes from a study of T cells after somatic rescue of genetic block. Germline lookup yields CDR1 SGHRS and CDR2 YFSETQ. The CDR3 is 14 amino acids. V was clipped by 4 bases and J by 2 bases; unmatched bases: 2. Method: immunoSEQ multiplex PCR; TCRdb's copy keeps in-frame clones and lacks some. This sample carries 13,000 to 15,000 clones, more than 70% of them seen once, and the ten largest clones take about 29%. This chain uses TRBV5-1 with TRBJ2-5; 10 bases map to TRBD1. The TCR sequence derives from a man between 18 and 29 years old. The material sequenced was peripheral blood mononuclear cells (PBMCs). In DNA form, the CDR3 reads TGCGCCAGCAGCCCGGGACAGGGGCAAGAGACCCAGTACTTC. Residues: CASSPGQGQETQYF.